Presented here are 11 T cell receptor beta chains from one specimen sequenced in a study of T cell repertoires and leukemia-associated antigens. Their specific antigens are unknown. TCRdb called the 5' RACE reads again in MiXCR, with one record for every CDR3 protein. This sample has fewer than 15,000 distinct CDR3 sequences, with 35% to 45% found just once. Sequenced sample: CD3+ T cells sorted from blood and cultured. The source of these receptors is a female donor in good health.

On this clonotype itself: A much larger clone lies a single base off, so this may be a read error. The conserved final phenylalanine or tryptophan is absent from the CDR3, which likely points to a read error. This chain's CDR3 is CASSLVRTSYGYTS. In DNA, the CDR3 is TGTGCCAGCAGCTTAGTCCGGACATCCTATGGCTACACCTCC. The V and J genes are TRBV7-2 and TRBJ1-2; a weak D match, TRBD1 (5 bases). From germline, CDR1 is SGHTA and CDR2 FQGNSA. V gave up 1 base and J gave up 4 bases, with 10 bases separating them. This CDR3 has 14 residues.

J is TRBJ2-1 and V is TRBV7-9; D is unresolved. Trimming removed 1 base at V and 8 bases at J, with 9 bases between. Germline V gene sequence: CDR1 SEHNR, CDR2 FQNEAQ (reference sequence). The CDR3 has 13 amino acids. The CDR3 DNA is TGTGCCAGCAGCTTAGAAGGGCCGCATGAGCAGTTCTTC. This translates into CASSLEGPHEQFF.

This clonotype was counted a single time. Here the CDR3 reads CSARGNGQETQYF. CDR3 DNA sequence: TGCAGTGCTAGAGGGAATGGGCAAGAGACCCAGTACTTC. The gene calls are TRBV20-1 and TRBJ2-5, with D unresolved. This CDR3 region has 13 residues. V lost 1 base and J lost 2, with 8 bases in between. CDR1 is DFQATT and CDR2 is SNEGSKA in the germline V gene (reference sequence).

By share, this clonotype counts as medium-sized (0.01 to 0.1%). The chain combines TRBV11-1 with TRBJ2-1, with 15 bases matching TRBD2. Germline CDR1 and CDR2: SGHAT and FQDESV (reference sequence). V lost 5 bases, J lost 5 bases, and 4 bases stayed unmatched. This CDR3 has 16 residues. CDR3 residues: CASSLGLAGGHNEQFF. Written as DNA, the CDR3 is TGTGCCAGCAGCCTGGGACTAGCGGGAGGTCACAATGAGCAGTTCTTC.

This clonotype was observed many times. The rearrangement uses TRBV12-3 or TRBV12-4 and TRBJ2-1; no reliable D call. The ends were cut back, 2 bases at V and 10 bases at J, with 18 bases in the middle. The CDR3 is 15 amino acids. CDR3 residues: CASSLSWAQRREQFF. CDR3 in DNA: TGTGCCAGCAGTTTAAGTTGGGCTCAGCGCCGGGAGCAGTTCTTC.

About this clonotype: An end of the junction differs from the germline gene, which may be a read error. The rearrangement links TRBV7-4 to TRBJ1-2; D ambiguous. CDR1 SGHVT and CDR2 SQSDAQ come from the germline V gene. The CDR3 is 13 amino acids. CDR3 nucleotides: TGTGTCAGCAGCTCAGTACCTAACTATGGCTACACCTTC. The encoded protein is CVSSSVPNYGYTF.

The chain carries TRBV6-2 or TRBV6-3 and TRBJ2-1, with 10 bases matching TRBD2. Germline V CDR1 and CDR2: MNHEY, SVGEGT. With V trimmed by 0 bases and J by 8 bases, 4 bases remained unmatched. This CDR3 is built from 15 residues. CDR3 loop: CASSYSAGGPHEQFF. CDR3 DNA sequence: TGTGCCAGCAGTTACTCAGCGGGAGGGCCGCATGAGCAGTTCTTC.

This clonotype was observed many times. The genes are TRBV12-3 or TRBV12-4 and TRBJ2-2, with D unresolved. The CDR3 runs to 15 residues. V lost 6 bases, J lost 1 base, and 12 bases lay in between. The CDR3 loop reads CASSPPKGNTGELFF. CDR3 DNA sequence: TGTGCCAGCAGCCCTCCGAAGGGGAACACCGGGGAGCTGTTTTTT.

By share of the sample, this clonotype is medium-sized. This chain uses TRBV4-3 with TRBJ2-1; no firm D call. This CDR3 has 15 residues. Trimming took off 1 base at V and 9 bases at J, with 16 bases between the two ends. The germline CDR1 and CDR2 sequences are LGHNA and YSLEER. For the CDR3, the DNA is TGCGCCAGCAGCCAAGCCCCGGGCCCACCCGGTGAGCAGTTCTTC. Translation gives CASSQAPGPPGEQFF.

A few counts support this clonotype. This sequence joins TRBV5-1 and TRBJ1-5; 8 bases match TRBD1. The CDR3 runs 15 residues. Germline CDR1 SGHRS, CDR2 YFSETQ. V was pared by 0 bases and J by 5 bases, with 4 bases of the junction left unmatched. The CDR3 DNA follows: TGCGCCAGCAGCTTGGGGGCAGGGGGCCATCAGCCCCAGCATTTT. It encodes CASSLGAGGHQPQHF.

Of note for this clonotype: The CDR3 does not end in the conserved phenylalanine or tryptophan, so this is likely a read error. The chain is built from TRBV29-1 and TRBJ2-1; D possibly corresponds to TRBD2 (6 bases). Trimming took 6 bases from V and 6 from J, leaving 6 bases between them. The V gene's germline CDR1 is SQVTM and CDR2 ANQGSEA. This CDR3 contains 10 residues. The CDR3 here is CSVGGNEQFL. The DNA of the CDR3 is TGCAGCGTGGGAGGCAATGAGCAGTTCCTC.